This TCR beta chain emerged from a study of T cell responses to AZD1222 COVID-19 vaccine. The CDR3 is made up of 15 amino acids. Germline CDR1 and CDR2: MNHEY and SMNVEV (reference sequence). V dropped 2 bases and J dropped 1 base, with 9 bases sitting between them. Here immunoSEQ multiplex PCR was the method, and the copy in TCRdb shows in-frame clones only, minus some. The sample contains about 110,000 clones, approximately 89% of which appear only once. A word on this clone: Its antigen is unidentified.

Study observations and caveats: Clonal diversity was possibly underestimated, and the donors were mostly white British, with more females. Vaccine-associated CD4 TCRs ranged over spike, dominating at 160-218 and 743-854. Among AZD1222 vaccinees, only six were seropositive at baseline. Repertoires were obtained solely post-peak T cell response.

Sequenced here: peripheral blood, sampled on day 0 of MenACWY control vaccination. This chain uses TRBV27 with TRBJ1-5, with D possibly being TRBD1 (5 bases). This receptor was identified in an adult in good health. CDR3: CASSLRDGSNQPQHF. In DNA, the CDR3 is TGTGCCAGCAGTTTAAGGGACGGAAGCAATCAGCCCCAGCATTTT.